What follows is one T cell receptor beta chain and its context. The antigen is unknown. The sample belongs to a study of T cell responses to AZD1222 COVID-19 vaccine. Findings of the study overall: Donors were largely white British and mainly female; clonal diversity was possibly underestimated. Rises in breadth and depth of Spike-specific TCRs came after two AZD1222 doses.

V shed 2 bases, J shed 3 bases, and the junction held 4 bases outside the gene matches. Germline CDR1 SGHNT, CDR2 YYREEE (reference sequence). This CDR3 has 14 residues. Pooling was applied to second doses at about 4 or about 12 weeks. Some clones are missing from TCRdb's copy, which holds only in-frame ones; the method was immunoSEQ multiplex PCR. Of around 100,000 clones listed, 85% are singletons. The chain employs TRBV5-4 and TRBJ1-1; 7 nucleotides align to TRBD1. The specimen was peripheral blood, collected 28 days after the second AZD1222 dose. The TCR comes from an adult who received the AZD1222 COVID-19 vaccine. The DNA of the CDR3 is TGTGCCAGCAGCTTAGACACAGGGGACACTGAAGCTTTCTTT. Residues: CASSLDTGDTEAFF.